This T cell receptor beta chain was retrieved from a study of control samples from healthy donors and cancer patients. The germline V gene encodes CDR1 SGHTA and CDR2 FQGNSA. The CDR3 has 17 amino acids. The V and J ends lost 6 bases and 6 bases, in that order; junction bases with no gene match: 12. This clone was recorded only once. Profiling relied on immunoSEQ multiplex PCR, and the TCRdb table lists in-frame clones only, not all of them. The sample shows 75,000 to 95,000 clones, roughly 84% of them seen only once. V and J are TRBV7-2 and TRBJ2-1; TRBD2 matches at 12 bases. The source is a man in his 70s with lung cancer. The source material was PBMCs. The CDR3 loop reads CASSIRGRLAGVNEQFF. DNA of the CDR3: TGTGCCAGCAGTATCCGGGGGCGACTAGCGGGGGTCAATGAGCAGTTCTTC.